This T cell receptor beta chain was identified in a study of blood T cell repertoires in COVID-19. Authors' data handling: Reference gene primers were amplified, and this amplification served to estimate nucleated cell counts. Produced via immunoSEQ multiplex PCR; TCRdb's table is partial and in-frame only. That table gives V, J and clone size, and the DNA gave D and trimming. The sample shows hundreds of thousands of clones, more than 70% of them seen only once. In terms of age and location, participants ranged from roughly 18 to 100 years and lived in about two dozen US areas. Which cohort a participant joined came from the clinical history participants gave. CDR1 is MNHEY and CDR2 is SVGEGT in the germline V gene. This CDR3 is built from 15 residues. The J segment lost 8 bases and the V segment lost 5 bases, leaving 10 bases of the junction unmatched.

The chain is built from TRBV6-2 or TRBV6-3 and TRBJ2-7; 12 bases align to TRBD1. The specimen sequenced was PBMCs or T cells enriched from blood (not recorded which). This receptor was taken from a man aged 25 to 45 with acute COVID-19. The CDR3 sequence: CASSESWGQGAKQYF. The CDR3 bases are TGTGCCAGCAGTGAGAGTTGGGGACAGGGGGCGAAGCAGTACTTC.